These 20 T cell receptor beta chains came from one sample sequenced in a study of CD8 T cells in Susac syndrome. Random hexamers were used to reverse transcribe an amount of roughly 0.45 to 1 ug RNA. TCRdb reprocessed the immunoSEQ multiplex PCR reads with MiXCR, giving one entry per CDR3 protein. The data show approximately 80,000 distinct CDR3 sequences, approximately 95% seen once. Sequencing input: CD8+ T cells from PBMCs. Receptors originate from a human donor with Susac syndrome.

The rearrangement links TRBV9 to TRBJ2-1, with D possibly being TRBD2 (7 bases). This CDR3 comprises 14 residues. V lost 5 bases, J lost 5 bases, and 14 bases lay in between. CDR1 and CDR2 from the germline V gene are SGDLS and YYNGEE. In DNA form, the CDR3 reads TGTGCCAGCAGTGCGGGGGCGGGAAACAATGAGCAGTTCTTC. Translating gives CASSAGAGNNEQFF.

The V and J genes are TRBV20-1 and TRBJ2-4, with 9 bases aligning to TRBD2. The CDR3 spans 15 residues. The germline V gene encodes CDR1 DFQATT and CDR2 SNEGSKA (reference sequence). V trimming: 6 bases; J trimming: 9 bases; junction bases outside the gene matches: 15. Here the CDR3 reads CSAPFEAGGPSIQYF. The DNA for the CDR3 is TGCAGTGCCCCCTTTGAGGCGGGGGGGCCGAGCATTCAGTACTTC.

The chain couples TRBV5-6 to TRBJ2-4, with D uncertain. V lost 0 bases and J 2 bases, leaving 6 bases between the germline ends. Germline V gene sequence: CDR1 SGHDT, CDR2 YYEEEE. There are 14 residues in the CDR3. The CDR3: CASSLERTKNIQYF. The CDR3, as DNA: TGTGCCAGCAGCTTGGAGAGGACCAAAAACATTCAGTACTTC.

The genes are TRBV6-1 and TRBJ2-6; no reliable D call. With 0 bases removed from V and 0 bases from J, the gap between germline ends came to 3 bases. Germline V gene lookup returns CDR1 MNHNS and CDR2 SASEGT. The CDR3 length is 15 residues. Here the CDR3 DNA reads TGTGCCAGCAGTGAAGCCAACTCTGGGGCCAACGTCCTGACTTTC. This gives the protein CASSEANSGANVLTF.

The chain is built from TRBV9 and TRBJ1-1, with a possible D match to TRBD1 (6 bases). V gave up 4 bases and J gave up 1 base, with 11 bases separating them. In germline, CDR1 is SGDLS, CDR2 YYNGEE. This CDR3 contains 14 residues. The CDR3 nucleotides read TGTGCCAGCAGCATACAGGGCGCGAACACTGAAGCTTTCTTT. It encodes CASSIQGANTEAFF.

CDR3 loop: CASSGRITEQYF. The DNA for the CDR3 is TGTGCCAGCAGTGGACGTATCACCGAGCAGTACTTC. This chain uses TRBV2 with TRBJ2-7; D unresolved. With 4 bases removed from V and 6 bases from J, the gap between germline ends came to 10 bases. CDR1 is SNHLY, CDR2 FYNNEI, per germline. The CDR3 is 12 residues long.

The chain links TRBV12-3 or TRBV12-4 to TRBJ2-1; TRBD1 is a possible D gene (5 bases). This CDR3 comprises 15 residues. Trimming pared 3 bases from V and 2 bases from J, leaving 11 bases between. DNA for the CDR3: TGTGCCAGCAGTTTGGCCCTGGGGCCCTACAATGAGCAGTTCTTC. Residues: CASSLALGPYNEQFF.

The chain employs TRBV28 and TRBJ2-1, with 8 bases aligning to TRBD2. Germline loops: CDR1 MDHEN, CDR2 SYDVKM. The CDR3 runs to 13 residues. V dropped 3 bases and J dropped 6; count of bases not matched to a gene: 1. The CDR3 DNA is TGTGCCAGCAGTTTCGGGGGGGGCAATGAGCAGTTCTTC. Translated, it gives CASSFGGGNEQFF.

The chain has TRBV19 and TRBJ2-1; D is ambiguous. CDR1 and CDR2 from the germline V gene are LNHDA and SQIVND (reference sequence). The CDR3 contains 10 residues. Trimming removed 5 bases at V and 6 bases at J, with 2 bases between. CDR3 in DNA: TGTGCCAGTAGTTCCAATGAGCAGTTCTTC. Translation: CASSSNEQFF. Full variable domain (missing parts from reference TRBV19 and TRBJ2-1): DGGITQSPKYLFRKEGQNVTLSCEQNLNHDAMYWYRQDPGQGLRLIYYSQIVNDFQKGDIAEGYSVSREKKESFPLTVTSAQKNPTAFYLCASSSNEQFFGPGTRLTVL.

The chain joins TRBV28 to TRBJ2-3, with D tentatively TRBD1 (5 bases). The V gene lost 7 bases and the J gene lost 5 bases, with 13 bases spanning the gap. The CDR3 consists of 13 residues. CDR1 is MDHEN, CDR2 SYDVKM, per germline. This CDR3 reads CASKTVSRDTQYF. The CDR3 DNA reads TGTGCCAGCAAGACAGTCAGTAGAGATACGCAGTATTTT. Variable domain in full (rest from reference TRBV28 and TRBJ2-3): DVKVTQSSRYLVKRTGEKVFLECVQDMDHENMFWYRQDPGLGLRLIYFSYDVKMKEKGDIPEGYSVSREKKERFSLILESASTNQTSMYLCASKTVSRDTQYFGPGTRLTVL.

The J gene is TRBJ1-1, the V gene TRBV5-1, with D maybe TRBD1 (6 bases). V lost 4 bases to trimming and J lost 3 bases, with 13 bases between them. The CDR3 covers 14 residues. The germline V gene encodes CDR1 SGHRS and CDR2 YFSETQ. The CDR3 nucleotides read TGCGCCAGCAGCCTGGAAAGGGGGGACACTGAAGCTTTCTTT. This encodes CASSLERGDTEAFF.

The rearrangement joins TRBV29-1 to TRBJ2-5, with 8 bases identical to TRBD2. Germline lookup yields CDR1 SQVTM and CDR2 ANQGSEA. The CDR3 runs to 13 residues. This CDR3 reads CSFPGGPRETQYF. CDR3 bases: TGCAGTTTTCCGGGGGGGCCGAGGGAGACCCAGTACTTC.

This clonotype has a single count. The gene calls are TRBV6-2 or TRBV6-3 and TRBJ1-1, with 8 bases identical to TRBD1. The V and J ends lost 5 bases and 5 bases, in that order; junction bases with no gene match: 16. Germline V gives CDR1 MNHEY, CDR2 SVGEGT. There are 17 residues in the CDR3. CDR3 amino acids: CASSTDKRQGAVTEAFF. The CDR3 region has the DNA TGTGCCAGCAGTACCGATAAACGGCAGGGGGCAGTGACTGAAGCTTTCTTT.

This sequence joins TRBV12-3 or TRBV12-4 and TRBJ2-1; possibly TRBD2 for D (5 bases). The CDR3 runs to 15 residues. The V end was cut by 2 bases, the J end by 0 bases, with 8 bases between. The CDR3 sequence is CASSLSGSSYNEQFF. The DNA of the CDR3 is TGTGCCAGCAGTTTATCTGGGAGCTCCTACAATGAGCAGTTCTTC.

J is TRBJ1-1 and V is TRBV12-5; unclear D gene. The germline V and J ends were trimmed by 3 bases and 0 bases, with 2 bases remaining between them. The V gene's germline CDR1 is LGHNT and CDR2 FRNRAP. CDR3 length equals 12 residues. CDR3 nucleotides: TGTGCTAGTGGTTTTTTGAACACTGAAGCTTTCTTT. Amino acid sequence: CASGFLNTEAFF.

V usage is TRBV4-1 and J usage is TRBJ1-5, with D possibly being TRBD1 (6 bases). V gave up 0 bases and J gave up 5 bases, with 11 bases separating them. From germline, CDR1 is MGHRA and CDR2 YSYEKL. CDR3 length: 15 residues. Here the CDR3 DNA reads TGCGCCAGCAGCCAAGACCGGGGGCCGGATCAGCCCCAGCATTTT. This gives the protein CASSQDRGPDQPQHF.

The CDR3 is CASAGNEQFF. The CDR3 DNA reads TGTGCCAGTGCCGGCAATGAGCAGTTCTTC. The chain joins TRBV2 to TRBJ2-1, with D unclear. The CDR3 runs 10 residues. V shed 9 bases and J shed 6 bases, with 6 bases lying between them. The V gene's germline CDR1 is SNHLY and CDR2 FYNNEI.

This clonotype was seen only once. The chain carries TRBV9 and TRBJ2-7; 9 bases align to TRBD1. CDR1 and CDR2 from the germline V gene are SGDLS and YYNGEE. J lost 5 bases, V lost 0 bases, and 3 bases had no gene match. The CDR3 runs 14 residues. The CDR3 DNA reads as TGTGCCAGCAGCGTAGAGGGACAGGGAGACGAGCAGTACTTC. This encodes CASSVEGQGDEQYF.

The chain couples TRBV29-1 to TRBJ2-1; 14 nucleotides match TRBD2. This CDR3 region has 16 residues. V lost 4 bases and J lost 0; bases outside the gene matches: 2. Per germline, CDR1 SQVTM and CDR2 ANQGSEA. The CDR3 loop reads CSVGGLAGVSYNEQFF. In DNA, the CDR3 is TGCAGCGTTGGGGGACTAGCGGGGGTCTCCTACAATGAGCAGTTCTTC.

The chain carries TRBV7-6 and TRBJ2-1, with 11 bases matching TRBD1. J lost 3 bases, V lost 1 base, and 5 bases had no gene match. Germline V gene lookup returns CDR1 SGHVS and CDR2 FNYEAQ. The CDR3 has 17 amino acids. This CDR3 is CASSLGGTGGVYNEQFF. For the CDR3, the DNA is TGTGCCAGCAGCTTAGGAGGGACAGGGGGAGTCTACAATGAGCAGTTCTTC.